The rows below give T cell receptor beta chains drawn from one sample of a study of blood T cell repertoires in COVID-19. Method: immunoSEQ multiplex PCR; TCRdb's copy keeps in-frame clones and lacks some. The sample lists about 70,000 clones, about four fifths occurring once. Input material: peripheral blood. These receptor sequences come from a woman of 80 years or more with active or convalescent COVID-19. Both conserved end residues are part of each CDR3. The order of the fields is D gene, J gene, clone size, V gene, CDR3 protein, CDR3 DNA. A D gene is named only where the DNA matches it firmly. Not all rows give a size; the values are once, few, many and, for expanded clones, a class.

d_call: -
j_call: TRBJ2-1
clone_size: -
v_call: TRBV7-6
cdr3_aa: CASSSRVGGINEQFF
cdr3_nt: TGTGCCAGCAGCTCCAGGGTTGGCGGGATAAATGAGCAGTTCTTC

d_call: -
j_call: TRBJ2-7
clone_size: -
v_call: TRBV19
cdr3_aa: CASSPPGGSGLKYF
cdr3_nt: TGTGCCAGTAGTCCCCCCGGGGGTAGCGGCCTCAAGTACTTC

d_call: TRBD1
j_call: TRBJ2-1
clone_size: -
v_call: TRBV5-4
cdr3_aa: CASSLGDRVYNEQFF
cdr3_nt: TGTGCCAGCAGCTTGGGGGACAGGGTTTACAATGAGCAGTTCTTC

d_call: TRBD2
j_call: TRBJ2-7
clone_size: -
v_call: TRBV6-1
cdr3_aa: CASSDTGLAGTEQYF
cdr3_nt: TGTGCCAGCAGTGATACTGGGCTAGCGGGCACCGAGCAGTACTTC

d_call: TRBD2
j_call: TRBJ2-2
clone_size: -
v_call: TRBV27
cdr3_aa: CASSPRLAGGTGELFF
cdr3_nt: TGTGCCAGCAGTCCCAGACTAGCGGGGGGAACCGGGGAGCTGTTTTTT

d_call: -
j_call: TRBJ2-1
clone_size: -
v_call: TRBV6-6
cdr3_aa: CASRLDNRGGEQFF
cdr3_nt: TGTGCCAGCAGGCTCGACAACAGGGGAGGAGAGCAGTTCTTC

d_call: TRBD1
j_call: TRBJ2-7
clone_size: -
v_call: TRBV2
cdr3_aa: CASAKDRVNGEQYF
cdr3_nt: TGTGCCAGCGCAAAGGACAGGGTGAATGGGGAGCAGTACTTC

d_call: -
j_call: TRBJ1-2
clone_size: few
v_call: TRBV6-5
cdr3_aa: CASSERISSYGYTF
cdr3_nt: TGTGCCAGCAGCGAGAGGATATCAAGCTATGGCTACACCTTC

d_call: TRBD1
j_call: TRBJ2-1
clone_size: -
v_call: TRBV28
cdr3_aa: CASRKPGQVDNEQFF
cdr3_nt: TGTGCCAGCAGAAAACCGGGACAGGTCGACAATGAGCAGTTCTTC

d_call: -
j_call: TRBJ1-1
clone_size: -
v_call: TRBV6-6
cdr3_aa: CASRRASGDGSEAFF
cdr3_nt: TGTGCCAGCAGAAGGGCGTCGGGGGATGGCTCTGAAGCTTTCTTT

d_call: -
j_call: TRBJ1-1
clone_size: -
v_call: TRBV28
cdr3_aa: CASSKTGSGNTEAFF
cdr3_nt: TGTGCCAGCAGTAAAACAGGGTCGGGGAACACTGAAGCTTTCTTT

d_call: TRBD2
j_call: TRBJ2-1
clone_size: -
v_call: TRBV12-3/TRBV12-4
cdr3_aa: CASSLKLAHEQFF
cdr3_nt: TGTGCCAGCAGTTTGAAACTAGCGCATGAGCAGTTCTTC

d_call: TRBD1
j_call: TRBJ2-1
clone_size: -
v_call: TRBV7-3
cdr3_aa: CASSLTGAGQGDYEQFF
cdr3_nt: TGTGCCAGCAGCTTAACGGGAGCAGGACAGGGGGACTATGAGCAGTTCTTC

d_call: TRBD2
j_call: TRBJ2-1
clone_size: -
v_call: TRBV6-4
cdr3_aa: CASSDGTTRNEQFF
cdr3_nt: TGTGCCAGCAGTGACGGGACTACTCGCAATGAGCAGTTCTTC

d_call: TRBD2
j_call: TRBJ2-2
clone_size: -
v_call: TRBV4-1
cdr3_aa: CASSRLAGGLKLFF
cdr3_nt: TGCGCCAGCAGCCGACTAGCCGGCGGTTTGAAGCTGTTTTTT

d_call: -
j_call: TRBJ2-7
clone_size: -
v_call: TRBV7-2
cdr3_aa: CASSLAGREQYF
cdr3_nt: TGTGCCAGCAGCTTAGCCGGTCGGGAGCAGTACTTC

d_call: TRBD2
j_call: TRBJ2-1
clone_size: -
v_call: TRBV28
cdr3_aa: CASHGGLAGGFSSYNEQFF
cdr3_nt: TGTGCCAGCCATGGAGGACTAGCGGGGGGGTTCAGCTCCTACAATGAGCAGTTCTTC

d_call: -
j_call: TRBJ2-1
clone_size: -
v_call: TRBV27
cdr3_aa: CASRRGPRPENEQFF
cdr3_nt: TGTGCCAGCAGGCGGGGGCCCCGCCCGGAGAATGAGCAGTTCTTC

d_call: TRBD1
j_call: TRBJ2-1
clone_size: -
v_call: TRBV27
cdr3_aa: CASMGTAGLNNEQFF
cdr3_nt: TGTGCCAGCATGGGGACAGCAGGACTTAACAATGAGCAGTTCTTC

d_call: -
j_call: TRBJ2-5
clone_size: -
v_call: TRBV5-4
cdr3_aa: CASSLRGSQETQYF
cdr3_nt: TGTGCCAGCAGCTTGCGGGGTAGCCAAGAGACCCAGTACTTC

d_call: TRBD1
j_call: TRBJ1-6
clone_size: -
v_call: TRBV7-2
cdr3_aa: CASSVGTGTNSPLHF
cdr3_nt: TGTGCCAGCAGCGTTGGGACAGGTACTAATTCACCCCTCCACTTT

d_call: TRBD2
j_call: TRBJ2-1
clone_size: once
v_call: TRBV7-2
cdr3_aa: CASSEYGLGQFF
cdr3_nt: TGTGCCAGCAGCGAATACGGACTAGGGCAGTTCTTC

d_call: -
j_call: TRBJ1-1
clone_size: -
v_call: TRBV5-1
cdr3_aa: CASSTLGTSNTEAFF
cdr3_nt: TGCGCCAGCAGCACCCTAGGGACATCGAACACTGAAGCTTTCTTT

d_call: -
j_call: TRBJ2-3
clone_size: -
v_call: TRBV5-6
cdr3_aa: CASSLVVDTVRPDTQYF
cdr3_nt: TGTGCCAGCAGCTTGGTCGTGGACACGGTACGGCCAGATACGCAGTATTTT

d_call: TRBD1
j_call: TRBJ1-2
clone_size: -
v_call: TRBV11-2
cdr3_aa: CASSLNLAGTGGGYTF
cdr3_nt: TGTGCCAGCAGCTTAAATCTAGCCGGGACAGGAGGTGGCTACACCTTC

d_call: TRBD1
j_call: TRBJ2-5
clone_size: -
v_call: TRBV5-8
cdr3_aa: CASSLVGRGQKLETQYF
cdr3_nt: TGTGCCAGCAGCTTGGTCGGCAGGGGGCAAAAATTAGAGACCCAGTACTTC

d_call: -
j_call: TRBJ1-1
clone_size: -
v_call: TRBV6-2/TRBV6-3
cdr3_aa: CASSRLFGVSTEAFF
cdr3_nt: TGTGCCAGCAGTCGGTTATTCGGGGTTAGCACTGAAGCTTTCTTT

d_call: -
j_call: TRBJ1-2
clone_size: -
v_call: TRBV28
cdr3_aa: CASRAGGPNYGYTF
cdr3_nt: TGTGCCAGCCGGGCCGGGGGACCTAACTATGGCTACACCTTC

d_call: TRBD2
j_call: TRBJ2-3
clone_size: -
v_call: TRBV7-9
cdr3_aa: CASGSRAGALTDTQYF
cdr3_nt: TGTGCCAGCGGCTCTCGAGCGGGAGCTCTCACAGATACGCAGTATTTT

d_call: -
j_call: TRBJ2-3
clone_size: -
v_call: TRBV27
cdr3_aa: CASSYWAGSGTDTQYF
cdr3_nt: TGTGCCAGCAGTTACTGGGCTGGGTCGGGCACAGATACGCAGTATTTT

d_call: -
j_call: TRBJ2-7
clone_size: -
v_call: TRBV11-3
cdr3_aa: CASSLGRQVGGYEQYF
cdr3_nt: TGTGCCAGCAGCTTAGGCCGACAGGTTGGCGGCTACGAGCAGTACTTC

d_call: -
j_call: TRBJ2-5
clone_size: -
v_call: TRBV30
cdr3_aa: CAWREGPGGGLQSTQYF
cdr3_nt: TGTGCCTGGAGAGAGGGGCCCGGCGGGGGCTTACAATCGACCCAGTACTTC

d_call: -
j_call: TRBJ2-7
clone_size: -
v_call: TRBV27
cdr3_aa: CASRRPGHDYEQYF
cdr3_nt: TGTGCCAGCAGAAGACCGGGACACGACTACGAGCAGTACTTC

d_call: TRBD2
j_call: TRBJ2-7
clone_size: -
v_call: TRBV6-1
cdr3_aa: CASSEGPSGEYYEQYF
cdr3_nt: TGTGCCAGCAGTGAAGGTCCTAGCGGGGAATACTACGAGCAGTACTTC

d_call: -
j_call: TRBJ1-5
clone_size: -
v_call: TRBV28
cdr3_aa: CASTRGGGSNNQPQHF
cdr3_nt: TGTGCCAGCACCCGGGGGGGAGGGAGCAACAATCAGCCCCAGCATTTT

d_call: -
j_call: TRBJ1-4
clone_size: -
v_call: TRBV19
cdr3_aa: CASSIVAGYAEKLFF
cdr3_nt: TGTGCCAGTAGTATAGTCGCAGGGTATGCTGAAAAACTGTTTTTT

d_call: -
j_call: TRBJ1-6
clone_size: -
v_call: TRBV3-1/TRBV3-2
cdr3_aa: CASSQDFGVAYNSPLHF
cdr3_nt: TGTGCCAGCAGCCAAGATTTCGGGGTGGCGTATAATTCACCCCTCCACTTT

d_call: -
j_call: TRBJ1-6
clone_size: -
v_call: TRBV6-6
cdr3_aa: CASSTSGQGNSPLHF
cdr3_nt: -

d_call: TRBD1
j_call: TRBJ2-2
clone_size: -
v_call: TRBV27
cdr3_aa: CASSFETGVTGELFF
cdr3_nt: TGTGCCAGCAGTTTTGAGACAGGGGTCACCGGGGAGCTGTTTTTT

d_call: TRBD2
j_call: TRBJ2-3
clone_size: -
v_call: TRBV29-1
cdr3_aa: CSGASFRGGPDTQYF
cdr3_nt: TGCAGCGGAGCTTCCTTTCGGGGGGGGCCAGATACGCAGTATTTT

d_call: -
j_call: TRBJ1-1
clone_size: -
v_call: TRBV19
cdr3_aa: CASSMASYSAEAFF
cdr3_nt: TGTGCCAGTAGTATGGCCAGTTATAGCGCTGAAGCTTTCTTT

d_call: TRBD2
j_call: TRBJ2-2
clone_size: -
v_call: TRBV24-1
cdr3_aa: CATSDSDSGRADTGELFF
cdr3_nt: TGTGCCACCAGTGATTCCGATAGCGGGAGGGCCGACACCGGGGAGCTGTTTTTT

d_call: -
j_call: TRBJ1-1
clone_size: -
v_call: TRBV30
cdr3_aa: CAWSGGREAFF
cdr3_nt: TGTGCCTGGAGTGGGGGGAGGGAAGCTTTCTTT

d_call: TRBD1
j_call: TRBJ1-1
clone_size: -
v_call: TRBV5-5
cdr3_aa: CASSLAVTGGAEAFF
cdr3_nt: TGTGCCAGCAGCTTGGCCGTAACAGGGGGCGCTGAAGCTTTCTTT

d_call: TRBD1
j_call: TRBJ1-1
clone_size: once
v_call: TRBV7-2
cdr3_aa: CASSPQTGKNTEAFF
cdr3_nt: TGTGCCAGCAGCCCCCAGACAGGGAAGAACACTGAAGCTTTCTTT